The 29 T cell receptor beta chains below come from one sample, sequenced in a study of shared clonotypes between healthy human individuals. TCRdb's copy holds only in-frame clones and misses some; the assay was immunoSEQ multiplex PCR. The table includes over a million clones, about 84% detected once. The sequenced material came from memory CD4+ T cells from PBMCs. Regarding subset: CD45RA-negative fraction. Receptors were obtained from a man aged 18 to 29 in good health. Some clones in this sample may be carry-over from other donors' samples.

CDR3 coding DNA: TGCGCCAGCAGTGCAACAACTAGCGGTCCCTACGAGCAGTACTTC. This sequence encodes CASSATTSGPYEQYF. The chain combines TRBV10-1 with TRBJ2-7, with 8 nucleotides matching TRBD2. The V gene's germline CDR1 is WNHNN and CDR2 SYGVQD (reference sequence). This CDR3 is 15 amino acids long. V trimming: 4 bases; J trimming: 2 bases; junction bases outside the gene matches: 7.

This chain joins TRBV7-9 and TRBJ2-1, with 9 bases identical to TRBD2. This CDR3 is 17 amino acids long. V was clipped by 2 bases and J by 4 bases; unmatched bases: 9. The V gene's germline CDR1 is SEHNR and CDR2 FQNEAQ (reference sequence). The CDR3 loop reads CASSLPPRLAGYNEQFF. The CDR3 bases are TGTGCCAGCAGCTTACCCCCTAGGCTAGCGGGGTACAATGAGCAGTTCTTC.

The chain joins TRBV28 to TRBJ1-1; perhaps TRBD1 as D (5 bases). The CDR3 is 16 residues long. V was cut by 4 bases and J by 2 bases, with 17 bases left in between. Germline V gene sequence: CDR1 MDHEN, CDR2 SYDVKM. The CDR3 protein is CASSSSRDPKNTEAFF. The CDR3 DNA reads TGTGCCAGCAGTTCCTCCAGGGATCCTAAAAACACTGAAGCTTTCTTT.

The sample holds many counts of this clone. The genes are TRBV10-1 and TRBJ2-2, with TRBD1 matching over 7 bases. This CDR3 is built from 15 residues. Germline V gene lookup returns CDR1 WNHNN and CDR2 SYGVQD (reference sequence). J was trimmed by 0 bases and V by 9 bases; bases with no gene match: 7. CDR3 DNA sequence: TGCGCCAGGAGAGGGACAGAAGCGAACACCGGGGAGCTGTTTTTT. As protein: CARRGTEANTGELFF.

The V call is TRBV28, the J call TRBJ2-1; 10 bases fit TRBD2. The CDR3 loop spans 14 amino acids. With V trimmed by 6 bases and J by 6 bases, 5 bases remained unmatched. Germline V gene lookup returns CDR1 MDHEN and CDR2 SYDVKM. CDR3 amino acids: CASRTTSGINEQFF. The CDR3 DNA sequence: TGTGCCAGCAGGACCACTAGCGGGATCAATGAGCAGTTCTTC.

This sequence joins TRBV11-2 and TRBJ2-3; D is ambiguous. Germline assignment: CDR1 SGHAT and CDR2 FQNNGV. V lost 1 base, J lost 6 bases, and 8 bases lay in between. This CDR3 has 13 amino acids. The CDR3 DNA is TGTGCCAGCAGCTTAGTGACTTTCGATACGCAGTATTTT. Protein product: CASSLVTFDTQYF.

This clone was detected only once. The V and J genes are TRBV28 and TRBJ1-2; a possible D gene is TRBD1 (5 bases). The germline V gene has CDR1 MDHEN and CDR2 SYDVKM. The CDR3 is made up of 14 amino acids. Trimming removed 10 bases at V and 3 bases at J, with 18 bases between. The CDR3 protein is CATQLPQGDYGYTF. In nucleotides, the CDR3 is TGTGCCACGCAACTACCGCAGGGCGACTATGGCTACACCTTC.

The chain employs TRBV10-1 and TRBJ1-1; TRBD1 matches at 7 bases. The CDR3 contains 17 residues. Germline lookup yields CDR1 WNHNN and CDR2 SYGVQD (reference sequence). Trimming took 6 bases from V and 0 from J; bases not matched to a gene: 13. The CDR3 sequence: CASRSQGGVEMNTEAFF. The CDR3 nucleotides are TGCGCCAGCAGAAGTCAGGGGGGCGTTGAGATGAACACTGAAGCTTTCTTT.

The chain links TRBV30 to TRBJ1-2; D not resolved. Per germline, CDR1 GTSNPN and CDR2 SVGIG (reference sequence). The CDR3 is made up of 12 amino acids. V gave up 0 bases and J gave up 11 bases, with 13 bases separating them. CDR3 in amino acids: CAWSVRPGVYTF. Written as DNA, the CDR3 is TGTGCCTGGAGTGTACGGCCGGGAGTTTACACCTTC.

The chain recombines TRBV9 with TRBJ2-3; tentatively, D is TRBD1 (5 bases). The CDR3 covers 14 residues. Trimming shortened V by 0 bases and J by 4 bases, and 9 bases separated the two germline ends. In germline, CDR1 is SGDLS, CDR2 YYNGEE. The CDR3 DNA reads as TGTGCCAGCAGCGTAGATGGGGCTGCAGATACGCAGTATTTT. Translating it yields CASSVDGAADTQYF. The full variable domain, with the rest looked up from reference TRBV9 and TRBJ2-3, is DSGVTQTPKHLITATGQRVTLRCSPRSGDLSVYWYQQSLDQGLQFLIQYYNGEERAKGNILERFSAQQFPDLHSELNLSSLELGDSALYFCASSVDGAADTQYFGPGTRLTVL.

The J gene is TRBJ1-5, the V gene TRBV7-9, with D possibly being TRBD1 (5 bases). V was shortened by 7 bases and J by 0 bases, with 10 bases between the two germline ends. CDR3 size: 14 residues. Germline CDR1 and CDR2: SEHNR and FQNEAQ (reference sequence). The CDR3 loop is CASTRGSSNQPQHF. The CDR3 DNA follows: TGTGCCAGCACCCGGGGGTCTAGCAATCAGCCCCAGCATTTT.

This clone was recorded a few times. The sample contains more than one DNA sequence encoding this CDR3. V and J are TRBV30 and TRBJ2-5; possible D gene TRBD1, 6 bases. The CDR3 is 14 amino acids. Germline V lookup: CDR1 GTSNPN, CDR2 SVGIG (reference sequence). With 1 base removed from V and 2 bases from J, the gap between germline ends came to 11 bases. The CDR3 reads CAWSGGQRQETQYF. In DNA form, the CDR3 reads TGTGCCTGGAGTGGAGGACAGAGACAAGAGACCCAGTACTTC.

The CDR3 spells CASSPMDGNTEAFF. DNA for the CDR3: TGTGCCAGCTCGCCTATGGACGGGAACACTGAAGCTTTCTTT. This rearrangement joins TRBV18 to TRBJ1-1; D gene uncertain. Trimming cost V 6 bases and J 1 base, with 12 bases left between them. Germline lookup yields CDR1 KGHSH and CDR2 LQKENI. The length of the CDR3 is 14 residues.

The chain couples TRBV7-3 to TRBJ1-1; D may be TRBD1 (6 bases). In germline, CDR1 is SGHTA, CDR2 FQGTGA. Trimming left V 6 bases short and J 2 bases short, with 16 bases between. This CDR3 has 15 amino acids. Here the CDR3 DNA reads TGTGCCAGCAGATCCTCCGGGACACCTAACACTGAAGCTTTCTTT. Its translation is CASRSSGTPNTEAFF.

The chain couples TRBV19 to TRBJ1-2, with D unresolved. V was pared by 5 bases and J by 8 bases, with 18 bases between. This CDR3 comprises 14 residues. Germline CDR1 is LNHDA and CDR2 is SQIVND (reference sequence). This chain's CDR3 is CASSVPPPGRGYTF. The DNA of the CDR3 is TGTGCCAGTAGTGTCCCCCCCCCAGGCCGGGGCTACACCTTC. Full variable domain (outside the CDR3, taken from reference TRBV19 and TRBJ1-2): DGGITQSPKYLFRKEGQNVTLSCEQNLNHDAMYWYRQDPGQGLRLIYYSQIVNDFQKGDIAEGYSVSREKKESFPLTVTSAQKNPTAFYLCASSVPPPGRGYTFGSGTRLTVV.

The J gene is TRBJ2-3, the V gene TRBV5-1; 8 nucleotides match TRBD2. Germline CDR1 is SGHRS and CDR2 is YFSETQ. Unmatched junction bases numbered 13, after V lost 7 bases and J lost 0 bases. The CDR3 sequence is 17 residues long. The CDR3 DNA reads TGCGCCAGCGGACTTCGGACTAGCCGGACTAGCACAGATACGCAGTATTTT. Translated: CASGLRTSRTSTDTQYF.

With respect to this clone: Distinct nucleotide sequences in the sample also encode this CDR3. The J gene is TRBJ2-5, the V gene TRBV28; D unclear. Between the trimmed V and J ends, which lost 2 bases and 5 bases, there was a span of 12 bases. The V gene's germline CDR1 is MDHEN and CDR2 SYDVKM. The CDR3 runs to 14 residues. The CDR3 spells CASSLGGLGETQYF. The CDR3 nucleotides read TGTGCCAGCAGTTTAGGTGGGCTGGGGGAGACCCAGTACTTC.

The gene calls are TRBV19 and TRBJ2-2; TRBD2 matches 7 bases. The CDR3 extends over 18 amino acids. CDR1 LNHDA and CDR2 SQIVND come from the germline V gene (reference sequence). V dropped 3 bases and J dropped 0; count of bases not matched to a gene: 10. The CDR3 spells CASSIWAGLDANTGELFF. Here the CDR3 DNA reads TGTGCCAGTAGTATTTGGGCAGGACTAGACGCGAACACCGGGGAGCTGTTTTTT. The variable domain in full, completed from reference TRBV19 and TRBJ2-2, reads DGGITQSPKYLFRKEGQNVTLSCEQNLNHDAMYWYRQDPGQGLRLIYYSQIVNDFQKGDIAEGYSVSREKKESFPLTVTSAQKNPTAFYLCASSIWAGLDANTGELFFGEGSRLTVL.

The CDR3 DNA follows: TGTGCCAGCAGACAGGGGAGAACGCAGTATTTT. Translated: CASRQGRTQYF. V usage is TRBV6-5 and J usage is TRBJ2-3; 7 bases line up with TRBD1. CDR1 and CDR2 from the germline V gene are MNHEY and SVGAGI. The CDR3 spans 11 residues. Trimming at V came to 6 bases and at J to 9 bases, leaving 3 bases not matched to a gene.

The chain carries TRBV7-2 and TRBJ2-7; the match to TRBD2 covers 12 bases. V trimming: 5 bases; J trimming: 0 bases; junction bases outside the gene matches: 11. This CDR3 has 18 residues. From germline, CDR1 is SGHTA and CDR2 FQGNSA. CDR3 in amino acids: CASSPSGASGRASYEQYF. Here the CDR3 DNA reads TGTGCCAGCAGCCCATCAGGGGCTAGCGGGAGGGCCTCCTACGAGCAGTACTTC.

This chain joins TRBV5-4 and TRBJ2-7, with D perhaps TRBD1 (5 bases). The CDR3 length is 13 residues. V was pared by 1 base and J by 5 bases, with 10 bases between. CDR1 SGHNT and CDR2 YYREEE come from the germline V gene (reference sequence). Written as DNA, the CDR3 is TGTGCCAGCAGCTTGAGTCCCAGGGACGAGCAGTACTTC. Amino acids: CASSLSPRDEQYF.

For this clone: A read error is possible here, since a much larger clone lies one base away. This rearrangement joins TRBV30 to TRBJ2-5; D perhaps matches TRBD1 (6 bases). The CDR3 is 13 amino acids. In germline, CDR1 is GTSNPN, CDR2 SVGIG (reference sequence). The CDR3 region has the DNA TGTGCCTGGAGCCAATCCAAGGGGACAACCCGGTACTTC. Translated, it gives CAWSQSKGTTRYF.

V is TRBV11-2 and J is TRBJ1-2; D is undetermined. Trimming removed 4 bases from V and 4 bases from J, with 13 bases in between. Germline values: CDR1 SGHAT, CDR2 FQNNGV. CDR3 length: 14 amino acids. The CDR3 DNA reads as TGTGCCAGCAGCTCCCTTGAGCTTAGCTATGGCTACACCTTC. Amino acid sequence: CASSSLELSYGYTF.

Regarding this clone: Given a much more abundant clone one base away, this may be a read error. The V call is TRBV7-3, the J call TRBJ2-7; D gene ambiguous. The CDR3 length is 12 residues. Trimming cost V 4 bases and J 2 bases, with 6 bases left between them. CDR1 is SGHTA and CDR2 is FQGTGA in the germline V gene. The CDR3 nucleotides are TGTGCCAGCAGCTCCGGACCCTACGAGCAGTACTTC. This encodes CASSSGPYEQYF. Filled out from reference TRBV7-3 and TRBJ2-7, the complete variable domain reads GAGVSQTPSNKVTEKGKYVELRCDPISGHTALYWYRQSLGQGPEFLIYFQGTGAADDSGLPNDRFFAVRPEGSVSTLKIQRTERGDSAVYLCASSSGPYEQYFGPGTRLTVT.

Remarks on this clone: Other DNA sequences from this sample encode an identical CDR3 as well. The chain has TRBV5-6 and TRBJ2-5; D is unclear. The CDR3 is 13 amino acids. In germline, CDR1 is SGHDT, CDR2 YYEEEE. V lost 0 bases to trimming and J lost 5 bases, with 8 bases between them. CDR3 sequence reads: CASSLGRGETQYF. CDR3 in DNA: TGTGCCAGCAGCTTGGGGCGCGGCGAGACCCAGTACTTC.

The genes are TRBV6-1 and TRBJ1-1; D gene ambiguous. From germline, CDR1 is MNHNS and CDR2 SASEGT. This CDR3 is built from 12 residues. The V gene lost 4 bases and the J gene lost 6 bases, with 9 bases spanning the gap. The CDR3 nucleotides read TGTGCCAGCAGTGTTTCGGACGCTGAAGCTTTCTTT. This gives the protein CASSVSDAEAFF.

In the case of this clone: Distinct nucleotide sequences in the sample also encode this CDR3. This chain links TRBV6-1 with TRBJ2-7; 7 nucleotides line up with TRBD2. This CDR3 contains 13 residues. Looked up from germline, CDR1 is MNHNS and CDR2 is SASEGT. Trimming took 6 bases from V and 4 from J; bases not matched to a gene: 6. The DNA of the CDR3 is TGTGCCAGCAGGGCTAGCGGAGCATACGAGCAGTACTTC. Its translation is CASRASGAYEQYF.

This chain uses TRBV20-1 with TRBJ2-7; 10 nucleotides line up with TRBD1. This CDR3 contains 11 residues. V shed 5 bases and J 12 bases; nucleotides not matched to a gene: 7. Looked up from germline, CDR1 is DFQATT and CDR2 is SNEGSKA (reference sequence). The CDR3, as DNA: TGCAGTGCTTTGACAGGGGGCCGGGGGTACTTC. Protein product: CSALTGGRGYF.

The rearrangement links TRBV6-5 to TRBJ2-5; possible D gene TRBD2, 5 bases. With the DNA end fitting TRBJ2-7 better, the J assignment may be wrong. Germline V gene sequence: CDR1 MNHEY, CDR2 SVGAGI. The CDR3 sequence is 15 residues long. The CDR3 sequence: CASSYEGSRSYEQYF. The CDR3 coding sequence is TGTGCCAGCAGTTACGAGGGATCGCGCTCCTACGAGCAGTACTTC.